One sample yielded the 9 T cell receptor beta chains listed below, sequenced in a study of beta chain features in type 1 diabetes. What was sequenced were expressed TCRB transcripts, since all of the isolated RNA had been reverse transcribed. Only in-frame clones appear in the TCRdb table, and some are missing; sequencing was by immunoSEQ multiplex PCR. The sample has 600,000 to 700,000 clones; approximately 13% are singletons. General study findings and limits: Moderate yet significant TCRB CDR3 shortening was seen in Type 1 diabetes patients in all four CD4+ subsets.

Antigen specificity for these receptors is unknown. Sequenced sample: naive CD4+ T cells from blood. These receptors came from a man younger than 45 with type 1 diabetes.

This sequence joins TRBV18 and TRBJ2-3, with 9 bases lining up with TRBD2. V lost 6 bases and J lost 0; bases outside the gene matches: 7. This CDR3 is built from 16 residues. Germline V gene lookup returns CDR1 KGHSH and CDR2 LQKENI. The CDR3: CASSLVAGASTDTQYF. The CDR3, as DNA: TGTGCCAGCTCCCTTGTAGCGGGGGCCAGCACAGATACGCAGTATTTT.

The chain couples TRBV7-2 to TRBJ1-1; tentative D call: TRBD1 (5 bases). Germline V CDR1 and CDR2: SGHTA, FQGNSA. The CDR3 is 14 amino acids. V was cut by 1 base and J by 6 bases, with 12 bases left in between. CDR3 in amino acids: CASSLGGNIAEAFF. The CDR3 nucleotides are TGTGCCAGCAGCTTAGGGGGGAATATAGCTGAAGCTTTCTTT.

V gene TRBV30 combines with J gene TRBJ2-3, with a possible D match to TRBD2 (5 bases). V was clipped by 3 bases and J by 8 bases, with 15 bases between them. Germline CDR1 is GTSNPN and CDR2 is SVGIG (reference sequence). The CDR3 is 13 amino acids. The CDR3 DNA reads TGTGCCTGGAGATATTCGGACTCGGGTACGCAGTATTTT. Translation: CAWRYSDSGTQYF.

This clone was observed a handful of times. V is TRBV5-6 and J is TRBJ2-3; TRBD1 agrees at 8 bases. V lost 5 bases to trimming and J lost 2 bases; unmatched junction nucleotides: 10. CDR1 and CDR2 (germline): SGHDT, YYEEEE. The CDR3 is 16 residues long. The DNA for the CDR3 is TGTGCCAGCAGTCGTGTTGGGACAGGAGCCACAGATACGCAGTATTTT. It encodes CASSRVGTGATDTQYF.

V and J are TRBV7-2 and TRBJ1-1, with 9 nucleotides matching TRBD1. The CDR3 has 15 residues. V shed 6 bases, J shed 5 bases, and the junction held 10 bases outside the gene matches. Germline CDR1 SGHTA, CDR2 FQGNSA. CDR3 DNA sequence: TGTGCCAGCAGTAACCTCGGACAGGGGTTGACTGAAGCTTTCTTT. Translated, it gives CASSNLGQGLTEAFF.

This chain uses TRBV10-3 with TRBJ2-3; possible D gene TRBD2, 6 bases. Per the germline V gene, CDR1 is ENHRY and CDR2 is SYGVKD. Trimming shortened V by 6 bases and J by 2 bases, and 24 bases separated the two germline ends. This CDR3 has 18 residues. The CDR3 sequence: CAIRDSTVGLPYTDTQYF. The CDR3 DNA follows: TGTGCCATCAGGGACTCCACCGTCGGACTACCATACACAGATACGCAGTATTTT.

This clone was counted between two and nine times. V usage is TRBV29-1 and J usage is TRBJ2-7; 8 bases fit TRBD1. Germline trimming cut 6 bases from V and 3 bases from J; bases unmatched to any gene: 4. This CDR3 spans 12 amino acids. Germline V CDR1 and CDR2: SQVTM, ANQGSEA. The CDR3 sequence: CSVQDRDYEQYF. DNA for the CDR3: TGCAGCGTCCAGGACAGGGACTACGAGCAGTACTTC.

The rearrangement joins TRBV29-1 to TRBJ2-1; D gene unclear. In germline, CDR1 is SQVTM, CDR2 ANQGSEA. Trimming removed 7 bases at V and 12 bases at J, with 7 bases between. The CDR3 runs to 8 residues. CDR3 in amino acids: CSGCGQFF. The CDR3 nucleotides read TGCAGCGGCTGTGGGCAGTTCTTC.

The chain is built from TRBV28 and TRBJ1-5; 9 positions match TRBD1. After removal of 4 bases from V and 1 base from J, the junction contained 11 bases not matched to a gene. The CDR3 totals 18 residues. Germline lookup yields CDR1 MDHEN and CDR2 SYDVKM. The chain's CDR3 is CASSSPGQGFWSNQPQHF. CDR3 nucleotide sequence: TGTGCCAGCAGTTCTCCGGGACAGGGATTCTGGAGCAATCAGCCCCAGCATTTT.